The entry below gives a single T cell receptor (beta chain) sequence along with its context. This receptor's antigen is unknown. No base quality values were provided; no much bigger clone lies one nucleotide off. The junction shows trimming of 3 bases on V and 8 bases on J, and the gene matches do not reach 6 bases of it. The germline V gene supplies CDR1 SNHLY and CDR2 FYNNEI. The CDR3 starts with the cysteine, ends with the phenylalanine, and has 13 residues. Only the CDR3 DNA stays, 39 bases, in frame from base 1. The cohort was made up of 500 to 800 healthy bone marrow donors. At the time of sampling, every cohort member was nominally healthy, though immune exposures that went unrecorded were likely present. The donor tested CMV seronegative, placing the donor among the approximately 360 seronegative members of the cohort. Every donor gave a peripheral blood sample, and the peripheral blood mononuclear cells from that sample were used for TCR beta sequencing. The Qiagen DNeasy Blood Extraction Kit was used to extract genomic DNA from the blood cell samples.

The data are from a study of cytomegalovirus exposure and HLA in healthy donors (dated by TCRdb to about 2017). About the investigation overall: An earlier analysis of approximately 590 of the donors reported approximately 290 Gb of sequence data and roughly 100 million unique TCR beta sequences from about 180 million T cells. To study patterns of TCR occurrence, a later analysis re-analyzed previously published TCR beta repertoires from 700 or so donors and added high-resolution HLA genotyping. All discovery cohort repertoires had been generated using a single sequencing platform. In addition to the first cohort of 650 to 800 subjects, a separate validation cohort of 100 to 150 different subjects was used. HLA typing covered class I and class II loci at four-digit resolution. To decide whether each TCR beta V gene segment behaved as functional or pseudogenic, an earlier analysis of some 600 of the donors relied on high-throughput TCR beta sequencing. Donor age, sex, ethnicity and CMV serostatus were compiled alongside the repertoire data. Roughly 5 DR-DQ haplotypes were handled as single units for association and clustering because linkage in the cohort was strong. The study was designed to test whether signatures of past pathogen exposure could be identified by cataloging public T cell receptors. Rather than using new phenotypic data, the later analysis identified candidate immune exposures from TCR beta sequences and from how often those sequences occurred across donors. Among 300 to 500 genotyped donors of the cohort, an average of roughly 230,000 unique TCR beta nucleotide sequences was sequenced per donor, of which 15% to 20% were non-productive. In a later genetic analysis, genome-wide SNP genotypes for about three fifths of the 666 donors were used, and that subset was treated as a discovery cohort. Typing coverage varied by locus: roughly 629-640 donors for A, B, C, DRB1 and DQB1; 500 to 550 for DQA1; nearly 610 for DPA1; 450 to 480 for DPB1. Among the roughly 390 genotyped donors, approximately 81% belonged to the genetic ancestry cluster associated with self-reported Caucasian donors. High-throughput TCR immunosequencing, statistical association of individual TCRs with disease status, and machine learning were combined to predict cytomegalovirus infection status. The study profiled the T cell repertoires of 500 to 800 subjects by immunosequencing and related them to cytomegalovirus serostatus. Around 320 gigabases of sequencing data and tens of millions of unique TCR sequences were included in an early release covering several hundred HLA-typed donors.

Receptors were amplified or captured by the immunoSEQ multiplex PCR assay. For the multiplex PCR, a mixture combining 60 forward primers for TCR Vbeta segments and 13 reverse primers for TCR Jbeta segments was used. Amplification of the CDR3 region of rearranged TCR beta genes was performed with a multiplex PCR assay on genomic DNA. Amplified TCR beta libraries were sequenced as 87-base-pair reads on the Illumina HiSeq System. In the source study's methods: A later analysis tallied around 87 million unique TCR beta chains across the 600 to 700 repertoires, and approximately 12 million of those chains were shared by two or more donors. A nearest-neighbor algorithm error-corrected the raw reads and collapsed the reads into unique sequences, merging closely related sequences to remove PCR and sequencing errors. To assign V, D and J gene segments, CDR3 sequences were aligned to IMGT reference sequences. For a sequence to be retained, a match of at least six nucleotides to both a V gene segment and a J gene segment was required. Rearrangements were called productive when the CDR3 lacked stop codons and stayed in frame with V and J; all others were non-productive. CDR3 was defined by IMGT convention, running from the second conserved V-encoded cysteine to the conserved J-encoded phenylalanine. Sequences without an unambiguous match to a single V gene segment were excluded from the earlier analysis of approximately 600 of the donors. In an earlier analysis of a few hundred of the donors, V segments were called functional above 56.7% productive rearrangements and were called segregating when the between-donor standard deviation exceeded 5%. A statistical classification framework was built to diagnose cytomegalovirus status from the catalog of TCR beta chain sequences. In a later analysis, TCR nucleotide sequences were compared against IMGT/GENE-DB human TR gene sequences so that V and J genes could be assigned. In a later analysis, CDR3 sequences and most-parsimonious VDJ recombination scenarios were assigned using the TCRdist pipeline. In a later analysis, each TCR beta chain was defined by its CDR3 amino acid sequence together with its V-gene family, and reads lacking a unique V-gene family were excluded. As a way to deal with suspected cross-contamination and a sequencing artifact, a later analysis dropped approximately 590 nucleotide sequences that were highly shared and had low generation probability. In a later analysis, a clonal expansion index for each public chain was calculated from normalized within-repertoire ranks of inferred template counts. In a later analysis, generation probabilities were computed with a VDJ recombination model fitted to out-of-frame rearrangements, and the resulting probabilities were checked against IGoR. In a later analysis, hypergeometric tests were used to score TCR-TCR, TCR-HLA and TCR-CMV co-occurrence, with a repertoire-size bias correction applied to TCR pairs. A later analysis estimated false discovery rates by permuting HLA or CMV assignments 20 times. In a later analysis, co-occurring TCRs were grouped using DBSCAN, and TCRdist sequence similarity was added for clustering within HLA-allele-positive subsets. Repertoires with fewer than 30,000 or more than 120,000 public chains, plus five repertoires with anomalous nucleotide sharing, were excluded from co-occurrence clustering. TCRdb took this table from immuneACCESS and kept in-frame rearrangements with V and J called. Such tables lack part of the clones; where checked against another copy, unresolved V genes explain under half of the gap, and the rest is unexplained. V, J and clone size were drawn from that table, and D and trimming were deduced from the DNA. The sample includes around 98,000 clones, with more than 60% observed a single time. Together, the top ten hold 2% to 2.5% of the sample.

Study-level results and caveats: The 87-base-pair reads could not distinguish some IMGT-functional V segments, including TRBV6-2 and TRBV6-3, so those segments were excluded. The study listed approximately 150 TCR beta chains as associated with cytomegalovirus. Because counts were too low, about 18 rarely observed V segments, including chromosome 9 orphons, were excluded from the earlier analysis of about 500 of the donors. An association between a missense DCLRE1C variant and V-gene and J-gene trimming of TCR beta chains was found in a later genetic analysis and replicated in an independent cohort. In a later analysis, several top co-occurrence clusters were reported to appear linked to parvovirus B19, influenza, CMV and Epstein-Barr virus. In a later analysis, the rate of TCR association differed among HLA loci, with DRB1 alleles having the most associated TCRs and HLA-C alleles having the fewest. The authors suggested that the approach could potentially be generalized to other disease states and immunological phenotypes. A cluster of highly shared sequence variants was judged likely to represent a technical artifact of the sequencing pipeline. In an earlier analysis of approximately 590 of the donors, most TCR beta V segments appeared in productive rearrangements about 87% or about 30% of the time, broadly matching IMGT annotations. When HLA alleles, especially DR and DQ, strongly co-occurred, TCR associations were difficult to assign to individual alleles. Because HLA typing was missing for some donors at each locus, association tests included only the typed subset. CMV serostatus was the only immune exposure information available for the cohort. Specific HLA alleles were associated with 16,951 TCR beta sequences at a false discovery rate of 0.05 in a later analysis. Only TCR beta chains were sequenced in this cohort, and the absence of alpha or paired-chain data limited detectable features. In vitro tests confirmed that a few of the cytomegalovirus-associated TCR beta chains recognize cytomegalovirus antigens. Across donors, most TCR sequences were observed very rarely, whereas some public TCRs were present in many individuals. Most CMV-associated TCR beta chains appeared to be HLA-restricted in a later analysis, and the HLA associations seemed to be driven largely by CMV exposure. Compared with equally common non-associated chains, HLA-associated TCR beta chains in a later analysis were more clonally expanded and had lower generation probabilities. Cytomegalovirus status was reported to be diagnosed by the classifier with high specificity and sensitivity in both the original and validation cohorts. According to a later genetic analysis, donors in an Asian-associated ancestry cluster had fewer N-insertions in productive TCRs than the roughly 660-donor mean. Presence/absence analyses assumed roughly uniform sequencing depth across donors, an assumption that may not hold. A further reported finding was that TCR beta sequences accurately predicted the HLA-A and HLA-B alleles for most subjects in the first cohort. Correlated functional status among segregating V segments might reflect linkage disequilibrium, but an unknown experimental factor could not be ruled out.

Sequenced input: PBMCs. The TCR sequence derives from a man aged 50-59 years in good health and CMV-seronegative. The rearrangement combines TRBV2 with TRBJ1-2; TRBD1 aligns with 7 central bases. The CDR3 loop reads CASSEEGAWGYTF. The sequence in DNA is TGTGCCAGCAGTGAGGAGGGGGCCTGGGGCTACACCTTC. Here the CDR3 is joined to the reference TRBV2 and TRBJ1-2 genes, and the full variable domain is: EPEVTQTPSHQVTQMGQEVILRCVPISNHLYFYWYRQILGQKVEFLVSFYNNEISEKSEIFDDQFSVERPDGSNFTLKIRSTKLEDSAMYFCASSEEGAWGYTFGSGTRLTVV.